What follows are 30 T cell receptor beta chains derived from one specimen sequenced in a study of Ad26.COV2.S vaccination and SARS-CoV-2 variants. Indicated treatment: roughly 18 received Ad26.COV2.S at low or high dose, single or two shots; 5 received placebo; per-sample allocation not given. Vaccine and placebo recipients were sampled on day 63 after the first injection. Assay: immunoSEQ multiplex PCR; the TCRdb copy retains only in-frame clones and omits some. Of about 470,000 clones listed, 90% are singletons. The sample consisted of peripheral blood, taken in a trial of Ad26.COV2.S vaccine versus placebo. The receptors originated from a person between 18 and 59 years old who received the Ad26.COV2.S COVID-19 vaccine or a placebo.

V usage is TRBV7-8 and J usage is TRBJ2-7; 8 nucleotides align to TRBD1. V lost 3 bases, J lost 6 bases, and 10 bases stayed unmatched. The CDR3 runs 15 residues. Germline V gene lookup returns CDR1 SGHVS and CDR2 FQNEAQ. In DNA form, the CDR3 reads TGTGCCAGCAGCTTGGAGGGTGGACAGGGATCCGAGCAGTACTTC. Amino acids: CASSLEGGQGSEQYF.

The rearrangement joins TRBV28 to TRBJ1-5; possibly TRBD1 for D (6 bases). Between the trimmed V and J ends, which lost 6 bases and 4 bases, there was a span of 10 bases. The CDR3 is made up of 13 amino acids. Germline CDR1 and CDR2: MDHEN and SYDVKM. CDR3 DNA: TGTGCCAGCAGGCCAGGGGAGAATCAGCCCCAGCATTTT. As protein: CASRPGENQPQHF.

The CDR3, as DNA: TGTGCCACCAGCAGAGAACGGGGTTTCGCCTATGGCTACACCTTC. It codes for CATSRERGFAYGYTF. The gene calls are TRBV15 and TRBJ1-2; D is uncertain. This CDR3 is built from 15 residues. The germline V and J ends were trimmed by 0 bases and 4 bases, with 12 bases remaining between them. The germline V gene has CDR1 LNHNV and CDR2 YYDKDF (reference sequence).

J is TRBJ2-7 and V is TRBV20-1, with D uncertain. This CDR3 contains 13 residues. Germline assignment: CDR1 DFQATT and CDR2 SNEGSKA (reference sequence). The ends were cut back, 3 bases at V and 2 bases at J, with 11 bases in the middle. CDR3 nucleotides: TGCAGTGCTAGTGAAGGGTTCCCCTACGAGCAGTACTTC. It is translated as CSASEGFPYEQYF.

This clone showed up just a few times. The V gene is TRBV5-6, the J gene TRBJ1-2, with D unclear. V dropped 3 bases and J dropped 0 bases, with 6 bases sitting between them. Germline V gene lookup returns CDR1 SGHDT and CDR2 YYEEEE. This CDR3 has 13 amino acids. The CDR3, as DNA: TGTGCCAGCAGCTCAACACCTAACTATGGCTACACCTTC. This codes for CASSSTPNYGYTF.

The rearrangement joins TRBV5-1 to TRBJ2-3, with TRBD2 matching over 9 bases. In germline, CDR1 is SGHRS, CDR2 YFSETQ. Germline trimming cut 4 bases from V and 2 bases from J; bases unmatched to any gene: 8. The CDR3 totals 16 residues. CDR3 protein: CASSIKKREDTDTQYF. CDR3 nucleotide sequence: TGCGCCAGCAGCATAAAGAAGCGGGAGGACACAGATACGCAGTATTTT.

J is TRBJ2-2 and V is TRBV9, with TRBD2 matching over 7 bases. CDR1 is SGDLS and CDR2 is YYNGEE in the germline V gene. V lost 0 bases and J lost 2; bases outside the gene matches: 4. The CDR3 spans 16 residues. The CDR3 bases are TGTGCCAGCAGCGTAGATGGCGGGAGAAACACCGGGGAGCTGTTTTTT. This sequence encodes CASSVDGGRNTGELFF.

This sequence joins TRBV6-1 and TRBJ2-5; no clear D gene. The CDR3 extends over 14 amino acids. The V end lost 2 bases, the J end lost 4 bases, and 11 bases lay between the germline ends. CDR1 MNHNS and CDR2 SASEGT come from the germline V gene. CDR3 sequence: CASSERWSRETQYF. The DNA for the CDR3 is TGTGCCAGCAGTGAAAGGTGGAGCCGAGAGACCCAGTACTTC.

V and J are TRBV4-1 and TRBJ2-7, with 8 bases that match TRBD1. Germline V gene lookup returns CDR1 MGHRA and CDR2 YSYEKL. The V and J ends lost 3 bases and 3 bases, in that order; junction bases with no gene match: 10. The CDR3 contains 16 residues. The CDR3 is CASSQSLSGQGYEQYF. The CDR3 DNA is TGCGCCAGCAGCCAGTCGCTGTCCGGACAGGGCTACGAGCAGTACTTC.

The CDR3 region has the DNA TGTGCCAGCAGCCAGGGACTAGCGGAGACCCAGTACTTC. Translated: CASSQGLAETQYF. The V call is TRBV5-4, the J call TRBJ2-5, with 10 bases lining up with TRBD2. The CDR3 runs 13 residues. Germline CDR1 reads SGHNT; CDR2 reads YYREEE (reference sequence). The ends lost 4 bases at V and 5 bases at J; junction bases unmatched: 2. Based on the CDR3 plus reference TRBV5-4 and TRBJ2-5, the full variable domain is ETGVTQSPTHLIKTRGQQVTLRCSSQSGHNTVSWYQQALGQGPQFIFQYYREEENGRGNFPPRFSGLQFPNYSSELNVNALELDDSALYLCASSQGLAETQYFGPGTRLLVL.

V and J are TRBV6-4 and TRBJ2-7; D not resolved. Per the germline V gene, CDR1 is MRHNA and CDR2 is SNTAGT. Trimming removed 1 base from V and 1 base from J, with 11 bases in between. The CDR3 is 15 amino acids. The CDR3 loop reads CASSDWKFQSYEQYF. For the CDR3, the DNA is TGTGCCAGCAGTGACTGGAAATTTCAGTCCTACGAGCAGTACTTC.

The rearrangement joins TRBV6-5 to TRBJ1-5; possible D gene TRBD1, 5 bases. Germline CDR1 and CDR2: MNHEY and SVGAGI. The germline V and J ends were trimmed by 7 bases and 2 bases, with 12 bases remaining between them. This CDR3 spans 14 amino acids. Written as DNA, the CDR3 is TGTGCCAGCATAGGCCAGGGTGGCAATCAGCCCCAGCATTTT. Translating gives CASIGQGGNQPQHF.

The V call is TRBV5-4, the J call TRBJ2-2, with D maybe TRBD2 (6 bases). The germline CDR1 and CDR2 sequences are SGHNT and YYREEE (reference sequence). The CDR3 has 17 residues. Trimming left V 8 bases short and J 2 bases short, with 22 bases between. This chain's CDR3 is CASAPGLQRDNTGELFF. Written as DNA, the CDR3 is TGTGCCAGTGCTCCGGGACTCCAAAGGGACAACACCGGGGAGCTGTTTTTT.

V usage is TRBV25-1 and J usage is TRBJ1-6, with TRBD1 matching 8 bases. The CDR3 runs to 15 residues. Trimming cost V 8 bases and J 9 bases; bases outside gene matches: 12. Per germline, CDR1 MGHDK and CDR2 SYGVNS. CDR3 loop: CASGPLTGESSPLHF. In DNA form, the CDR3 reads TGTGCCAGCGGACCGTTGACAGGGGAAAGTTCACCCCTCCACTTT.

CDR3 sequence: CASSRLAGGGEQFF. In DNA form, the CDR3 reads TGCGCCAGCAGCAGATTAGCGGGAGGAGGTGAGCAGTTCTTC. The chain has TRBV5-1 and TRBJ2-1; 10 bases are shared with TRBD2. Trimming took 4 bases from V and 9 from J; bases not matched to a gene: 7. The germline CDR1 and CDR2 sequences are SGHRS and YFSETQ. The CDR3 is 14 residues long.

The chain links TRBV19 to TRBJ2-3; 10 bases are shared with TRBD1. Germline CDR1 and CDR2: LNHDA and SQIVND (reference sequence). The CDR3 totals 15 residues. V shed 5 bases and J 4 bases; nucleotides not matched to a gene: 6. CDR3 loop: CASSAGQGHSDTQYF. DNA for the CDR3: TGTGCCAGTAGTGCGGGACAGGGGCATTCAGATACGCAGTATTTT.

This chain connects TRBV7-3 to TRBJ2-7; TRBD2 aligns across 7 bases. Germline CDR1 is SGHTA and CDR2 is FQGTGA. The CDR3 covers 19 residues. The V and J ends lost 4 bases and 3 bases, in that order; junction bases with no gene match: 21. CDR3 sequence: CASSSSKVAGELPNYEQYF. DNA for the CDR3: TGTGCCAGCAGCTCCTCGAAGGTTGCGGGAGAACTCCCCAACTACGAGCAGTACTTC.

This rearrangement joins TRBV30 to TRBJ2-1; no definite D call. Looked up from germline, CDR1 is GTSNPN and CDR2 is SVGIG (reference sequence). V was pared by 3 bases and J by 4 bases, with 7 bases between. The CDR3 loop spans 12 amino acids. The CDR3 spells CAWRDGYNEQFF. The CDR3 DNA is TGTGCCTGGAGGGACGGGTACAATGAGCAGTTCTTC.

This chain connects TRBV10-3 to TRBJ2-1, with D possibly TRBD2 on 5 matching bases. The germline V gene encodes CDR1 ENHRY and CDR2 SYGVKD. The CDR3 totals 16 residues. V was clipped by 3 bases and J by 7 bases, with 19 bases between them. CDR3 loop: CAISDPREGLGNEQFF. In DNA form, the CDR3 reads TGTGCCATCAGTGACCCCCGTGAGGGATTGGGGAATGAGCAGTTCTTC.

This chain uses TRBV28 with TRBJ1-2, with D possibly matching TRBD1 (5 bases). Between the trimmed V and J ends, which lost 4 bases and 4 bases, there was a span of 13 bases. Germline V lookup: CDR1 MDHEN, CDR2 SYDVKM. The CDR3 runs 14 residues. DNA for the CDR3: TGTGCCAGCAGTTCGCCAGGGCAGTCCTATGGCTACACCTTC. This gives the protein CASSSPGQSYGYTF.

This clone was seen only once. CDR3 loop: CASSVNPPRGTPGTDTQYF. Written as DNA, the CDR3 is TGTGCCAGCAGCGTAAATCCACCCCGCGGGACACCCGGGACAGATACGCAGTATTTT. The chain joins TRBV27 to TRBJ2-3; D assignment may be TRBD1 or TRBD2 (6 bases each). Looked up from germline, CDR1 is MNHEY and CDR2 is SMNVEV (reference sequence). The CDR3 extends over 19 amino acids. V was clipped by 6 bases and J by 3 bases, with 28 bases between them.

The chain has TRBV24-1 and TRBJ2-5, with TRBD1 matching 7 bases. Unmatched junction bases numbered 9, after V lost 7 bases and J lost 5 bases. The CDR3 is 14 amino acids. Germline V CDR1 and CDR2: KGHDR, SFDVKD. CDR3 DNA sequence: TGTGCCACCAGCACTCCCGACAGGGAGGAGACCCAGTACTTC. Translation: CATSTPDREETQYF.

The J gene is TRBJ2-7, the V gene TRBV28; 7 bases match TRBD1. Germline-derived CDR1 and CDR2 are MDHEN and SYDVKM. CDR3 length: 14 residues. The V and J ends lost 6 bases and 1 base, in that order; junction bases with no gene match: 6. This CDR3 reads CASRYRDRSYEQYF. The CDR3, as DNA: TGTGCCAGCAGGTACCGGGACAGATCCTACGAGCAGTACTTC.

The chain has TRBV10-3 and TRBJ1-2; D ambiguous. The CDR3 is made up of 12 amino acids. Germline loops: CDR1 ENHRY, CDR2 SYGVKD. V was trimmed by 3 bases and J by 0 bases, leaving 2 bases between them. In DNA, the CDR3 is TGTGCCATCAGTGATCCTAACTATGGCTACACCTTC. This translates into CAISDPNYGYTF.

The chain recombines TRBV7-2 with TRBJ2-7; TRBD2 might be the D (7 bases). The CDR3 runs to 16 residues. Germline CDR1 and CDR2: SGHTA and FQGNSA. With 1 base removed from V and 0 bases from J, the gap between germline ends came to 13 bases. For the CDR3, the DNA is TGTGCCAGCAGCTTAGTGGGAGGGACATCCTCCTACGAGCAGTACTTC. This gives the protein CASSLVGGTSSYEQYF.

J is TRBJ2-7 and V is TRBV19, with D uncertain. CDR1 LNHDA and CDR2 SQIVND come from the germline V gene (reference sequence). Trimming pared 1 base from V and 0 bases from J, leaving 10 bases between. The CDR3 totals 15 residues. The CDR3 DNA sequence: TGTGCCAGTAGTATAGCCGGGTTAAGCTCCTACGAGCAGTACTTC. As protein: CASSIAGLSSYEQYF. The complete variable domain, with remaining parts taken from reference TRBV19 and TRBJ2-7, reads DGGITQSPKYLFRKEGQNVTLSCEQNLNHDAMYWYRQDPGQGLRLIYYSQIVNDFQKGDIAEGYSVSREKKESFPLTVTSAQKNPTAFYLCASSIAGLSSYEQYFGPGTRLTVT.

This clone came up once. The rearrangement links TRBV28 to TRBJ2-1; D remains unclear. V was shortened by 5 bases and J by 3 bases, with 14 bases between the two germline ends. This CDR3 is 15 amino acids long. Germline-derived CDR1 and CDR2 are MDHEN and SYDVKM. DNA for the CDR3: TGTGCCAGCAGTCCAATCCCTAATAGCTACAATGAGCAGTTCTTC. Translation: CASSPIPNSYNEQFF. The full variable domain, in which reference TRBV28 and TRBJ2-1 provide the parts outside the CDR3, is DVKVTQSSRYLVKRTGEKVFLECVQDMDHENMFWYRQDPGLGLRLIYFSYDVKMKEKGDIPEGYSVSREKKERFSLILESASTNQTSMYLCASSPIPNSYNEQFFGPGTRLTVL.

The V call is TRBV28, the J call TRBJ2-5; no clear D gene. With 5 bases removed from V and 2 bases from J, the gap between germline ends came to 9 bases. The CDR3 contains 13 residues. The germline V gene has CDR1 MDHEN and CDR2 SYDVKM. The CDR3 spells CASSEDLQETQYF. Written as DNA, the CDR3 is TGTGCCAGCAGTGAGGACCTTCAAGAGACCCAGTACTTC.

J is TRBJ1-4 and V is TRBV28; TRBD1 might be the D (5 bases). This CDR3 is 14 amino acids long. Trimming took off 10 bases at V and 10 bases at J, with 22 bases between the two ends. Germline V gene lookup returns CDR1 MDHEN and CDR2 SYDVKM. In nucleotides, the CDR3 is TGTGCCATCCTCCCCAGAAAGGTCGGGGCAAAACTGTTTTTT. Its protein is CAILPRKVGAKLFF.

This chain connects TRBV7-3 to TRBJ2-7; 9 bases map to TRBD1. V was clipped by 5 bases and J by 6 bases; unmatched bases: 8. The germline CDR1 and CDR2 sequences are SGHTA and FQGTGA. The CDR3 sequence is 14 residues long. The CDR3 region has the DNA TGTGCCAGCAGCCACCGGGACAGGGAGGCCGAGCAGTACTTC. Protein product: CASSHRDREAEQYF.